The rows below give T cell receptor beta chains drawn from one sample of a study of cytomegalovirus exposure and HLA in healthy donors. Sequencing was performed with immunoSEQ multiplex PCR; in TCRdb, only in-frame clones are kept and a portion is missing. The table shows approximately 130,000 clones, with approximately 85% occurring only once. Sequenced material: PBMCs. These receptors were obtained from a woman aged 25 to 39 in good health and CMV-seropositive. CDR3s include the opening cysteine and the closing phenylalanine or tryptophan. A D gene is named only where the DNA matches it firmly. Clone size is given for some rows only: seen once, a few or many times, or a class if the clone is expanded.

v_call,j_call,cdr3_length,d_call,clone_size,cdr3_aa,cdr3_nt
TRBV6-5,TRBJ2-3,14,.,once,CASRWGQITDTQYF,TGTGCCAGCAGGTGGGGGCAGATCACAGATACGCAGTATTTT
TRBV5-6,TRBJ2-1,12,.,.,CASSFSTGQQFF,TGTGCCAGCAGCTTTTCGACAGGTCAACAGTTCTTC
TRBV30,TRBJ2-7,13,.,once,CAWSEGRGDEQYF,TGTGCCTGGAGTGAGGGCAGGGGGGACGAGCAGTACTTC
TRBV19,TRBJ1-3,15,.,once,CASKETHLSGNTIYF,TGTGCCAGTAAGGAGACCCATCTCTCTGGAAACACCATATATTTT
TRBV7-8,TRBJ1-1,16,.,.,CASSPTRQGMNTEAFF,TGTGCCAGCAGCCCTACGCGGCAGGGGATGAACACTGAAGCTTTCTTT
TRBV6-1,TRBJ2-7,15,.,.,CASSERDIYSYEQYF,TGTGCCAGCAGTGAACGGGACATCTACTCCTACGAGCAGTACTTC
TRBV7-2,TRBJ2-1,18,.,.,CASSLAGVLQNIYNEQFF,TGTGCCAGCAGCTTAGCAGGGGTTCTCCAGAATATCTACAATGAGCAGTTCTTC
TRBV4-1,TRBJ1-1,14,TRBD1,.,CASSQTGVEAEAFF,TGCGCCAGCAGCCAGACAGGGGTAGAAGCTGAAGCTTTCTTT
TRBV6-1,TRBJ2-1,16,TRBD1,.,CASSGAGTGGYNEQFF,TGTGCCAGCAGTGGAGCGGGGACAGGGGGTTACAATGAGCAGTTCTTC
TRBV30,TRBJ1-5,12,.,.,CAWSTRNQPQHF,TGTGCCTGGAGCACCAGAAATCAGCCCCAGCATTTT
TRBV7-8,TRBJ2-7,15,.,.,CASSLALTGRYEQYF,TGTGCCAGCAGCTTAGCCCTGACAGGGAGGTACGAGCAGTACTTC
TRBV10-3,TRBJ1-2,14,.,.,CAISGVDSNYGYTF,TGTGCCATCAGTGGGGTAGACAGTAACTATGGCTACACCTTC
TRBV30,TRBJ1-4,14,TRBD1,.,CAWTRQGGNEKLFF,TGTGCCTGGACCAGACAGGGGGGAAATGAAAAACTGTTTTTT
TRBV7-9,TRBJ1-1,12,.,.,CASSNRVTEAFF,TGTGCCAGCAGCAACAGGGTAACTGAAGCTTTCTTT
TRBV28,TRBJ2-1,15,TRBD1,once,CASTLDQGVGNEQFF,TGTGCCAGCACCCTAGACCAGGGGGTTGGCAATGAGCAGTTCTTC
TRBV19,TRBJ2-5,14,.,.,CASRGGSGPETQYF,TGTGCCAGTAGAGGAGGGTCCGGGCCGGAGACCCAGTACTTC
TRBV5-6,TRBJ1-1,16,TRBD1,.,CASSTPGQGPNTEAFF,TGTGCCAGCAGCACACCGGGACAGGGACCGAACACTGAAGCTTTCTTT
TRBV5-6,TRBJ2-1,15,TRBD2,few,CASSLSGLGHNEQFF,TGTGCCAGCAGCCTATCGGGACTAGGGCACAATGAGCAGTTCTTC
TRBV9,TRBJ2-7,15,TRBD2,.,CASSVLAGFTYEQYF,TGTGCCAGCAGCGTACTAGCGGGCTTTACCTACGAGCAGTACTTC
TRBV2,TRBJ1-4,12,.,.,CASNRDNEKLFF,TGTGCCAGCAACAGAGATAATGAAAAACTGTTTTTT
TRBV27,TRBJ1-1,19,.,.,CASSYLASFDRGGDTEAFF,TGTGCCAGCAGTTACCTCGCCTCTTTCGACCGAGGAGGGGACACTGAAGCTTTCTTT
TRBV10-3,TRBJ2-6,16,.,few,CAISDLAGSGANVLTF,TGTGCCATCAGTGATCTGGCGGGCTCTGGGGCCAACGTCCTGACTTTC
TRBV10-3,TRBJ1-1,14,.,once,CAISGMGGKTEAFF,TGTGCCATCAGTGGGATGGGAGGAAAGACTGAAGCTTTCTTT
TRBV7-3,TRBJ2-1,15,.,.,CASSPLGQVSGEQFF,TGTGCCAGCAGCCCCCTGGGTCAGGTAAGCGGTGAGCAGTTCTTC
TRBV11-3,TRBJ2-1,16,TRBD1,.,CASSPSQGLIDNEQFF,TGTGCCAGCAGCCCCTCACAGGGGTTAATAGACAATGAACAGTTCTTC
TRBV18,TRBJ2-6,20,TRBD1,.,CASSPQGVWDSRSGANVLTF,TGTGCCAGCTCACCACAGGGGGTGTGGGACAGCCGCTCTGGGGCCAACGTCCTGACTTTC
TRBV6-5,TRBJ1-2,13,.,.,CASSYSEGGSYTF,TGTGCCAGCAGTTACTCGGAGGGGGGGAGCTACACCTTC
TRBV11-2,TRBJ1-3,17,.,.,CASSLVSLGVAGNTIYF,TGTGCCAGCAGCTTAGTTTCGTTAGGGGTTGCTGGAAACACCATATATTTT
TRBV6-5,TRBJ1-5,15,TRBD1,.,CASSPSGGVNQPQHF,TGTGCCAGCAGTCCCTCAGGGGGCGTCAATCAGCCCCAGCATTTT